This paragraph reports one T cell receptor beta chain. In the source study's methods: Reference gene primer amplification in the assay estimated nucleated cell counts. The assay was immunoSEQ multiplex PCR, and TCRdb's table has in-frame clones only and misses some. The DNA was the basis for D and trimming; V, J and clone size are from that table. Altogether about 230,000 clones are present, 75% to 90% being singletons, with the ten largest covering about 2.5%. This sample is part of a study of blood T cell repertoires in COVID-19. Study-wide context: Acute and convalescent COVID-19 samples came from the United States, Italy and Spain. PBMCs, B-cell-depleted T cells, or T cells provided the cDNA or gDNA that made up the material.

The germline CDR1 and CDR2 sequences are SGHNT and YENEEA. The CDR3 extends over 15 amino acids. V was shortened by 4 bases and J by 1 base, with 13 bases between the two germline ends. The sample was peripheral blood. The clonotype originates from a woman aged 70-85 years with active or convalescent COVID-19. The V gene is TRBV11-3, the J gene TRBJ1-1; D ambiguous. CDR3 protein: CASSSQSGTNTEAFF. The CDR3 DNA follows: TGTGCCAGCAGCTCCCAATCGGGTACGAACACTGAAGCTTTCTTT.